This TCR beta chain came from a study of T cell changes during pregnancy in multiple sclerosis. The CDR3 spans 13 residues. Germline-derived CDR1 and CDR2 are SGHVS and FNYEAQ. V dropped 5 bases and J dropped 10; count of bases not matched to a gene: 8. The repertoire was sequenced with immunoSEQ multiplex PCR; TCRdb's copy has only in-frame clones and lacks some. This sample has just under 65,000 clones, with 80% to 95% found just once. Sequencing was performed on CD8+ T cells from peripheral blood mononuclear cells, taken in the second trimester of pregnancy. V gene TRBV7-6 combines with J gene TRBJ2-1; 7 nucleotides align to TRBD1. This clonotype was obtained from a female donor with multiple sclerosis, enrolled in a pregnancy study. As DNA, the CDR3 is TGTGCCAGCAGCACATCCGGACAGGCCGAGCAGTTCTTC. Amino acid sequence: CASSTSGQAEQFF.